This T cell receptor (beta chain) originates from a study of CD8 T cells in Susac syndrome. With random hexamers, about 0.5 to 1 ug RNA was reverse transcribed. TCRdb independently ran MiXCR on the immunoSEQ multiplex PCR reads; one entry per CDR3 protein. This table has approximately 120,000 distinct CDR3 sequences, roughly 95% appearing once. This CDR3 contains 15 residues. The V end was cut by 6 bases, the J end by 3 bases, with 18 bases between. Germline loops: CDR1 SGHRS, CDR2 YFSETQ. Sequencing of TCR beta covered CD8+ and CD4+ T cells obtained from blood. Sequencing was done on a sample of CD4+ T cells from PBMCs. The origin of this receptor is a human donor in good health. The J gene is TRBJ1-1, the V gene TRBV5-1; a weak D match, TRBD1 (6 bases). The CDR3 nucleotides read TGCGCCAGCAAACGTATGGGGGGCGCCTACACTGAAGCTTTCTTT. Its translation is CASKRMGGAYTEAFF.